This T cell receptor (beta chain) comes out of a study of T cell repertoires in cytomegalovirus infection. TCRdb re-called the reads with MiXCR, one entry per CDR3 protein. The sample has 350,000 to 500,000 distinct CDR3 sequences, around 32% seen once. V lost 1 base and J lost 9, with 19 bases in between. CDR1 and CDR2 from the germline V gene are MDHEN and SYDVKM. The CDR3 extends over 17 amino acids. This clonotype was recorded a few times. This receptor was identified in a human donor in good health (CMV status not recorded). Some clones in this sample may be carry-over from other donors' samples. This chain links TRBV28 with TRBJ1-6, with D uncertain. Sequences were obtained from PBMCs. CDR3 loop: CASSLSPGRPRGSPLHF. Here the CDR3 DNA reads TGTGCCAGCAGTTTATCGCCCGGGAGGCCCCGGGGTTCACCCCTCCACTTT.